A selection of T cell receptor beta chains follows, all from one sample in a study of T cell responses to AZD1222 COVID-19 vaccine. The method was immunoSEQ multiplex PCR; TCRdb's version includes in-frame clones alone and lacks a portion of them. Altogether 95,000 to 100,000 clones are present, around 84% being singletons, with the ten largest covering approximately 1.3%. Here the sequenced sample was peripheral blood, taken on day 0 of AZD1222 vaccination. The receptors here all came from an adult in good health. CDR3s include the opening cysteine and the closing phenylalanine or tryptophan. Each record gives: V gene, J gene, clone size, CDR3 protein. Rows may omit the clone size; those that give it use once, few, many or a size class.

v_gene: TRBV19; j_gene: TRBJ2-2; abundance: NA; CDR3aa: CASSIGGLILTGELFF
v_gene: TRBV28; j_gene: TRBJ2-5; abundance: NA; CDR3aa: CASQSGTSGTRGETQYF
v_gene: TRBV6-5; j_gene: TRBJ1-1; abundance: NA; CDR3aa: CASRDSDRGRTEAFF
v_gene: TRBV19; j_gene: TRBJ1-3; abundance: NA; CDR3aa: CASSIVMATSSGNTIYF
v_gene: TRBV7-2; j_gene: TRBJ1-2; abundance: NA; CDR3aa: CASSTQTGSGGYTF
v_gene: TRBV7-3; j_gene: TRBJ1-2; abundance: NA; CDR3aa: CASSSSGQGNYGYTF
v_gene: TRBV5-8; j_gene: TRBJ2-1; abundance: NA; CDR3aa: CASSLWGTGSYNEQFF
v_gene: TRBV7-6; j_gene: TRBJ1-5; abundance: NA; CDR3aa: CASSAGQGRYQPQHF
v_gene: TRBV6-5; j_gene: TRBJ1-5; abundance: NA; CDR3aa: CASRPDRNQPQHF
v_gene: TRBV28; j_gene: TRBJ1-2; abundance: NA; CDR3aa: CASSLPQIRDRASYGYTF
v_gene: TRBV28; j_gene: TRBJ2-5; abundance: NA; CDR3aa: CASSLRDAARYF
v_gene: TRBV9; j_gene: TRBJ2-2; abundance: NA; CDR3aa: CASSGSKHDTGELFF
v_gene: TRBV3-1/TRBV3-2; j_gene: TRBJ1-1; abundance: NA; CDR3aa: CASSQTGMNTEAFF
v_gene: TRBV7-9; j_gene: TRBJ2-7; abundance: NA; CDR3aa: CASSGQSYEQYF
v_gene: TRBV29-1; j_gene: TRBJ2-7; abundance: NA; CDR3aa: CSVADLGYEQYF
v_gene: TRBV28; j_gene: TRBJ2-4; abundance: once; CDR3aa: CASSDSGTTILGKNIQYF
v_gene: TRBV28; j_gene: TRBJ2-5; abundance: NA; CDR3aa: CASRPRGLPRETQYF
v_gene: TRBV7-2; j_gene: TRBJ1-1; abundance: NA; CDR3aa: CASSGHYMNTEAFF
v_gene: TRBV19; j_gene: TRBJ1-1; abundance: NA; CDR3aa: CASSPGTGWTEAFF
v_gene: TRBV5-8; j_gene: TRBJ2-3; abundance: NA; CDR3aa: CASRSSGTDTQYF
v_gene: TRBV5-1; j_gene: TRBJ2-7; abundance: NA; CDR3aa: CASSETSDPYEQYF
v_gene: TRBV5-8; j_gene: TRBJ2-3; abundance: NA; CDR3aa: CASSLGGTTTDTQYF
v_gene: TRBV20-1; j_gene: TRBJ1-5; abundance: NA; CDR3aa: CSASRTPEGNQPQHF
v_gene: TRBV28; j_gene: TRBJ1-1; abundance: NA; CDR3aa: CASSSRGQNTEAFF
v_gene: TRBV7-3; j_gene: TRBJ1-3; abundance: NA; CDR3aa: CASSPGQGAGNTIYF
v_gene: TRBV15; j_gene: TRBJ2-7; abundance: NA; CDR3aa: CATSRDPGVYEQYF
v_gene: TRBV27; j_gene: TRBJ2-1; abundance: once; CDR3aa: CASSRLAGVGYNEQFF
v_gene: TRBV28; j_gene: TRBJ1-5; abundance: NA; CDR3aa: CASSLGGQNSNQPQHF
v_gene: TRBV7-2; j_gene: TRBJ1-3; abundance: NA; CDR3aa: CASSPGGNTIYF
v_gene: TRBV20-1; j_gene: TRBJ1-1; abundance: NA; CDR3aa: CSASENKNTEAFF
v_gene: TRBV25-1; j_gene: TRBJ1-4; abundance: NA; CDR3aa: CATSTGINEKLFF
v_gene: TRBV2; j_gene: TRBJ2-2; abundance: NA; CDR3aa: CASSRTWFSATGELFF
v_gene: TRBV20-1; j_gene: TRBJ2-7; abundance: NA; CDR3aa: CSARWPYEQYF
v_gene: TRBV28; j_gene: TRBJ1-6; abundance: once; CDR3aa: CASSSSTGLAYNSPLHF
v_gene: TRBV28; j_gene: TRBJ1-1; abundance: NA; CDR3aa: CASSLLGTGEAFF
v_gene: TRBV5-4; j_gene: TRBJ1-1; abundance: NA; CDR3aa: CASSRNRDSTEAFF
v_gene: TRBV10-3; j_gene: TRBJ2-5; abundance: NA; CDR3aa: CAISERQGQETQYF
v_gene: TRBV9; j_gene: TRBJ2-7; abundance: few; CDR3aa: CASSVAVSYEQYF
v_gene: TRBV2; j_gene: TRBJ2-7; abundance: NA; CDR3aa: CASSAFRARSTYEQYF
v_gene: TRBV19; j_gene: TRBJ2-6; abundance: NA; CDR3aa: CASSRTGTGPSGANVLTF
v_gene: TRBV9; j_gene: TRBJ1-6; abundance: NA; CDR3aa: CASSVGTLNDSPLHF
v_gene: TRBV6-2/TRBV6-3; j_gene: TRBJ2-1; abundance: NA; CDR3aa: CASIPGQGPYNEQFF
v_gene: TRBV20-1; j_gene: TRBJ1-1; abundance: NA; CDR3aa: CSASASLRAEAFF
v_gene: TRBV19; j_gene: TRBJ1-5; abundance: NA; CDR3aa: CASNRNVEPQHF
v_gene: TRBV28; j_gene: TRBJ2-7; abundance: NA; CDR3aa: CASSLHGSSYEQYF
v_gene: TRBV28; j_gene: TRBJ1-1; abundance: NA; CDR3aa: CASSFLLGQGGNTEAFF